Sequencing of this T cell receptor (beta chain) was carried out in a study of OX40 agonist ivuxolimab in advanced cancers. Study details: Antecedent anti-PD-1, anti-PD-L1 or anti-CTLA-4 therapy was permissible, with 35% to 40% having received some.

Germline V gene lookup returns CDR1 SGHDN and CDR2 FVKESK. CDR3 size: 14 residues. V was clipped by 2 bases and J by 10 bases, with 15 bases between them. The method was immunoSEQ multiplex PCR; TCRdb's version includes in-frame clones alone and lacks a portion of them. The table includes 70,000 to 85,000 clones, about 88% detected once. This receptor was obtained from an adult with an advanced solid tumor such as melanoma, head and neck, liver or kidney cancer. The source material was CD4+ or CD8+ T cells sorted from blood, sampled in a trial of the OX40 agonist ivuxolimab. This rearrangement joins TRBV14 to TRBJ2-4; possibly TRBD2 for D (5 bases). In nucleotides, the CDR3 is TGTGCCAGCAGCCAATTTCACGCTTCGGGGATTCAGTACTTC. Amino acids: CASSQFHASGIQYF.